Sequencing of this T cell receptor beta chain was carried out in a study of neoadjuvant anti-PD-1 for oral cavity cancer. Study results and caveats: Each response group had just a few patients in TCR analyses. Post-nivolumab, blood T cell clonality was significantly elevated in non-responders.

These oral cavity squamous cell carcinomas were HPV-negative and locally advanced. For this clone: The target antigen is unknown.

Clones were sequenced by immunoSEQ multiplex PCR, and TCRdb holds only the in-frame ones, with some missing. In the table there are some 15,000 clones, 65% to 70% of which are singletons. The material sequenced was PBMCs, taken before nivolumab (anti-PD-1) treatment. This sequence originates from a person aged 35 to 85 with oral cavity squamous cell carcinoma.

The CDR3 nucleotides are TGTGCCATCAGTGAGTCTCAGGGAAACTACAATGAGCAGTTCTTC. Protein product: CAISESQGNYNEQFF. The chain carries TRBV10-3 and TRBJ2-1; D is possibly TRBD1 (5 bases). V was cut by 0 bases and J by 3 bases, with 9 bases left in between. Germline V gene lookup returns CDR1 ENHRY and CDR2 SYGVKD. This CDR3 spans 15 amino acids.